Shown below are 15 T cell receptor beta chains from a single sample sequenced in a study of beta chain features in type 1 diabetes. Expressed TCRB transcripts were sequenced because the isolated RNA had all been reverse transcribed beforehand. Profiling relied on immunoSEQ multiplex PCR, and the TCRdb table lists in-frame clones only, not all of them. This table has just over 450,000 clones, approximately 28% appearing once. Sequencing input: naive CD4+ T cells from blood. Receptors originate from a man aged 18 to 30 in good health.

This clone appeared a few times. The rearrangement joins TRBV2 to TRBJ2-3; 10 bases are a match to TRBD1. The CDR3 totals 13 residues. After removal of 11 bases from V and 3 bases from J, the junction contained 5 bases not matched to a gene. Germline V gene data show CDR1 as SNHLY and CDR2 as FYNNEI. CDR3 DNA sequence: TGTGCCGGACGACAGGGGGCAACAGATACGCAGTATTTT. Translation gives CAGRQGATDTQYF.

The rearrangement uses TRBV7-2 and TRBJ2-1; a weak D match, TRBD2 (5 bases). V lost 4 bases, J lost 4 bases, and 17 bases lay in between. The length of the CDR3 is 16 residues. CDR1 is SGHTA and CDR2 is FQGNSA in the germline V gene. This CDR3 is CASSYSRRTDYNEQFF. The CDR3 region has the DNA TGTGCCAGCAGCTACTCACGGAGGACTGATTACAATGAGCAGTTCTTC.

The CDR3 loop reads CASSTLGNEQFF. In nucleotides, the CDR3 is TGTGCCAGCAGCACTTTGGGCAATGAGCAGTTCTTC. The chain joins TRBV11-3 to TRBJ2-1; no firm D call. CDR3 length: 12 residues. Germline assignment: CDR1 SGHNT and CDR2 YENEEA. Trimming took 5 bases from V and 6 from J, leaving 8 bases between them.

The V call is TRBV7-9, the J call TRBJ2-1; 9 bases are shared with TRBD2. The length of the CDR3 is 16 residues. Germline assignment: CDR1 SEHNR and CDR2 FQNEAQ (reference sequence). The V gene end was trimmed by 2 bases and the J gene end by 9 bases; junction bases not matched to a gene: 11. CDR3 loop: CASSLYSSGKIGEQFF. In nucleotides, the CDR3 is TGTGCCAGCAGCTTATATTCTAGCGGGAAGATTGGTGAGCAGTTCTTC.

This clone was seen more than once but under ten times. The chain combines TRBV6-5 with TRBJ2-3; 10 bases fit TRBD2. Germline V gene data show CDR1 as MNHEY and CDR2 as SVGAGI. Trimming took 10 bases from V and 3 from J; bases not matched to a gene: 7. The CDR3 sequence is 14 residues long. DNA for the CDR3: TGTGCCATCCTGAGCGGGAGGGCAACAGATACGCAGTATTTT. The encoded protein is CAILSGRATDTQYF.

This clone has a handful of counts. This chain links TRBV4-2 with TRBJ1-1, with D hard to call. V lost 0 bases and J 5 bases, leaving 7 bases between the germline ends. Germline V gene lookup returns CDR1 LGHNA and CDR2 YNFKEQ. The CDR3 is made up of 13 amino acids. This CDR3 reads CASSQDPVTEAFF. For the CDR3, the DNA is TGTGCCAGCAGCCAAGATCCGGTTACTGAAGCTTTCTTT.

The DNA of the CDR3 is TGCGCCAGCAGCCAAGATCTCGAGAACACCGGGGAGCTGTTTTTT. It translates to CASSQDLENTGELFF. The chain couples TRBV4-3 to TRBJ2-2; no definite D call. The length of the CDR3 is 15 residues. Germline V gene lookup returns CDR1 LGHNA and CDR2 YSLEER. V shed 0 bases and J shed 1 base, with 6 bases lying between them.

This clone was counted a few times. The chain links TRBV7-9 to TRBJ2-1, with 7 bases that match TRBD2. Germline CDR1 is SEHNR and CDR2 is FQNEAQ (reference sequence). This CDR3 spans 14 amino acids. V dropped 6 bases and J dropped 1; count of bases not matched to a gene: 3. The CDR3 loop reads CASRAGVSYNEQFF. CDR3 coding DNA: TGTGCCAGCAGGGCGGGAGTTTCCTACAATGAGCAGTTCTTC. Looking up the rest from reference TRBV7-9 and TRBJ2-1 gives the full variable domain: DTGVSQNPRHKITKRGQNVTFRCDPISEHNRLYWYRQTLGQGPEFLTYFQNEAQLEKSRLLSDRFSAERPKGSFSTLEIQRTEQGDSAMYLCASRAGVSYNEQFFGPGTRLTVL.

The rearrangement links TRBV20-1 to TRBJ2-7; D gene uncertain. Germline V lookup: CDR1 DFQATT, CDR2 SNEGSKA (reference sequence). The ends were cut back, 6 bases at V and 7 bases at J, with 10 bases in the middle. The length of the CDR3 is 10 residues. The CDR3 coding sequence is TGCAGTGCCTCCCGTCAGGAGCAGTACTTC. As protein: CSASRQEQYF.

J is TRBJ2-7 and V is TRBV7-3; possible D gene TRBD2, 6 bases. The V end was cut by 4 bases, the J end by 3 bases, with 16 bases between. The CDR3 sequence is 15 residues long. Per germline, CDR1 SGHTA and CDR2 FQGTGA. The CDR3 DNA follows: TGTGCCAGCAGCTCGCAGGGCGGACTAATCTACGAGCAGTACTTC. Its translation is CASSSQGGLIYEQYF.

The chain has TRBV4-1 and TRBJ2-5; 12 nucleotides match TRBD2. The CDR3 extends over 16 amino acids. Germline V gene lookup returns CDR1 MGHRA and CDR2 YSYEKL. V gave up 3 bases and J gave up 5 bases; unmatched junction bases: 7. The CDR3 nucleotides read TGCGCCAGCAGCCAGTCGACTAGCGGGAGCCCTGAGACCCAGTACTTC. It specifies CASSQSTSGSPETQYF.

The chain has TRBV4-2 and TRBJ2-7; a possible D gene is TRBD2 (6 bases). CDR1 and CDR2 (germline): LGHNA, YNFKEQ. The V and J ends lost 3 bases and 2 bases respectively, with 8 bases between them. The CDR3 loop spans 13 amino acids. The CDR3 here is CASSHAGTYEQYF. Here the CDR3 DNA reads TGTGCCAGCAGCCACGCGGGAACCTACGAGCAGTACTTC.

This clone has more than one count but fewer than ten. Distinct nucleotide sequences in the sample also encode this CDR3. V usage is TRBV7-9 and J usage is TRBJ2-1; 9 positions match TRBD2. Germline values: CDR1 SEHNR, CDR2 FQNEAQ (reference sequence). Trimming at V came to 1 base and at J to 4 bases, leaving 2 bases not matched to a gene. The CDR3 loop spans 15 amino acids. CDR3 residues: CASSLVAGGYNEQFF. In DNA form, the CDR3 reads TGTGCCAGCAGCTTAGTGGCGGGAGGGTACAATGAGCAGTTCTTC.

The sample holds a few counts of this clone. The chain links TRBV7-2 to TRBJ2-2; no clear D gene. Looked up from germline, CDR1 is SGHTA and CDR2 is FQGNSA. V was cut by 5 bases and J by 4 bases, with 8 bases left in between. The CDR3 contains 13 residues. CDR3: CASSVVGTGELFF. The CDR3 DNA is TGTGCCAGCAGCGTAGTGGGCACCGGGGAGCTGTTTTTT.

This chain links TRBV18 with TRBJ2-6; no firm D call. CDR1 is KGHSH and CDR2 is LQKENI in the germline V gene. This CDR3 comprises 15 residues. Trimming cost V 3 bases and J 0 bases, with 6 bases left between them. CDR3 nucleotide sequence: TGTGCCAGCTCACCGATGGGCTCTGGGGCCAACGTCCTGACTTTC. It yields the protein CASSPMGSGANVLTF.